One and the same sample provided the 30 T cell receptor beta chains below, sequenced in a study of cytomegalovirus exposure and HLA in healthy donors. Vbeta (60) and Jbeta (13) primers were used in the PCR. Sequenced by immunoSEQ multiplex PCR; TCRdb stores in-frame clones only, minus some. There are more than 150,000 clones in the sample; 80% to 85% occur only once, and roughly 1.5% lies in the top ten. The sequenced material came from PBMCs. These receptors came from a man aged 50 to 60 in good health and CMV-seronegative.

The V and J genes are TRBV28 and TRBJ1-4; no firm D call. CDR1 and CDR2 from the germline V gene are MDHEN and SYDVKM. Trimming removed 5 bases at V and 8 bases at J, with 21 bases between. The CDR3 loop spans 16 amino acids. The CDR3 sequence is CASSPPPDTVREKLFF. The CDR3 bases are TGTGCCAGCAGTCCACCCCCAGACACAGTAAGGGAAAAACTGTTTTTT.

This clone was counted only a few times. The chain is built from TRBV5-4 and TRBJ1-1, with D possibly being TRBD1 (6 bases). The ends were cut back, 5 bases at V and 2 bases at J, with 13 bases in the middle. The CDR3 totals 14 residues. Germline V gene data show CDR1 as SGHNT and CDR2 as YYREEE (reference sequence). The CDR3 here is CASSKDRRNTEAFF. For the CDR3, the DNA is TGTGCCAGCAGTAAGGACAGAAGAAACACTGAAGCTTTCTTT.

This clone was observed a handful of times. This rearrangement joins TRBV18 to TRBJ2-1; TRBD2 matches 10 bases. The CDR3 extends over 15 amino acids. CDR1 and CDR2 (germline): KGHSH, LQKENI. The V and J ends lost 2 bases and 5 bases, in that order; junction bases with no gene match: 3. The CDR3 DNA sequence: TGTGCCAGCTCACCAAAGCGGGGGGGTCACAATGAGCAGTTCTTC. Translating it yields CASSPKRGGHNEQFF.

The chain links TRBV7-8 to TRBJ1-2, with 8 bases lining up with TRBD1. The germline V gene encodes CDR1 SGHVS and CDR2 FQNEAQ. The CDR3 contains 14 residues. V shed 5 bases and J 7 bases; nucleotides not matched to a gene: 9. CDR3 sequence (DNA): TGTGCCAGCAGCCAATGGACAGGGATGGCTGGCTACACCTTC. Protein sequence: CASSQWTGMAGYTF.

CDR3 in DNA: TGTGCCAGCAGCGTACAAGCAGCGGGGGGGTTAGGCGAGCAGTACTTC. It codes for CASSVQAAGGLGEQYF. This chain connects TRBV9 to TRBJ2-7; 10 nucleotides match TRBD2. The CDR3 consists of 16 residues. J lost 6 bases, V lost 1 base, and 10 bases had no gene match. CDR1 and CDR2 (germline): SGDLS, YYNGEE.

The chain joins TRBV5-1 to TRBJ2-5; 12 bases fit TRBD2. The junction had 1 base not matched to a gene; V was cut back by 3 bases and J by 4 bases. The CDR3 runs 14 residues. Germline CDR1 SGHRS, CDR2 YFSETQ. The CDR3 loop is CASSWTSGVETQYF. The CDR3 DNA is TGCGCCAGCAGCTGGACTAGCGGGGTAGAGACCCAGTACTTC. Full variable domain (rest looked up from reference TRBV5-1 and TRBJ2-5): KAGVTQTPRYLIKTRGQQVTLSCSPISGHRSVSWYQQTPGQGLQFLFEYFSETQRNKGNFPGRFSGRQFSNSRSEMNVSTLELGDSALYLCASSWTSGVETQYFGPGTRLLVL.

The sample holds a few counts of this clone. This chain joins TRBV9 and TRBJ1-2; TRBD1 aligns across 9 bases. Unmatched junction bases numbered 7, after V lost 0 bases and J lost 7 bases. CDR3 length: 15 amino acids. Germline values: CDR1 SGDLS, CDR2 YYNGEE. The CDR3 is CASSVGAQGALGYTF. The CDR3 DNA is TGTGCCAGCAGCGTAGGAGCACAGGGGGCGCTTGGCTACACCTTC.

The chain is built from TRBV28 and TRBJ1-2; TRBD1 is a possible D gene (6 bases). V was pared by 2 bases and J by 4 bases, with 11 bases between. Germline lookup yields CDR1 MDHEN and CDR2 SYDVKM. This CDR3 is built from 14 residues. The CDR3 DNA reads as TGTGCCAGCAGTTTAATGGGGGCTCGCTATGGCTACACCTTC. Translating gives CASSLMGARYGYTF.

The rearrangement links TRBV7-9 to TRBJ2-7, with D maybe TRBD1 (6 bases). Germline loops: CDR1 SEHNR, CDR2 FQNEAQ (reference sequence). The CDR3 runs 15 residues. V was pared by 5 bases and J by 5 bases, with 19 bases between. The CDR3 bases are TGTGCCAGCAGCCAGGGGAGCGGCGCGCCCCACGAGCAGTACTTC. Amino acids: CASSQGSGAPHEQYF. The full variable domain, in which reference TRBV7-9 and TRBJ2-7 provide the parts outside the CDR3, is DTGVSQNPRHKITKRGQNVTFRCDPISEHNRLYWYRQTLGQGPEFLTYFQNEAQLEKSRLLSDRFSAERPKGSFSTLEIQRTEQGDSAMYLCASSQGSGAPHEQYFGPGTRLTVT.

This clone was counted once. The rearrangement links TRBV28 to TRBJ2-5, with 9 nucleotides matching TRBD1. The J call is in doubt because the DNA end fits TRBJ2-7 better. CDR1 MDHEN and CDR2 SYDVKM come from the germline V gene. This CDR3 comprises 15 residues. The CDR3 loop is CASSAAGQGPHEQYF. CDR3 nucleotide sequence: TGTGCCAGCAGTGCTGCGGGACAGGGTCCCCACGAGCAGTACTTC.

This chain links TRBV18 with TRBJ2-5; 7 nucleotides align to TRBD1. Trimming at V came to 5 bases and at J to 3 bases, leaving 12 bases not matched to a gene. CDR1 is KGHSH and CDR2 is LQKENI in the germline V gene. The CDR3 runs to 16 residues. CDR3 coding DNA: TGTGCCAGCTCAACGAACTTAGGGGGCAGGGAAGAGACCCAGTACTTC. Its translation is CASSTNLGGREETQYF.

A remark on this clone: The junction does not match germline at one end; this may be a read error. This chain links TRBV7-9 with TRBJ1-1; no clear D gene. This CDR3 is 14 amino acids long. Per germline, CDR1 SEHNR and CDR2 FQNEAQ (reference sequence). The CDR3 DNA is TGTTCCAGCAGCTTGGAGGGAATCCACACTGAAGCTTTCTTT. Translation gives CSSSLEGIHTEAFF.

This chain joins TRBV9 and TRBJ1-5; perhaps TRBD1 as D (5 bases). The germline V and J ends were trimmed by 4 bases and 3 bases, with 14 bases remaining between them. The CDR3 length is 15 residues. The germline V gene has CDR1 SGDLS and CDR2 YYNGEE. The CDR3 sequence: CASSRNGGDNQPQHF. In nucleotides, the CDR3 is TGTGCCAGCAGCCGGAATGGGGGGGACAATCAGCCCCAGCATTTT. Combining the CDR3 with reference TRBV9 and TRBJ1-5 gives the whole variable domain DSGVTQTPKHLITATGQRVTLRCSPRSGDLSVYWYQQSLDQGLQFLIQYYNGEERAKGNILERFSAQQFPDLHSELNLSSLELGDSALYFCASSRNGGDNQPQHFGDGTRLSIL.

The chain has TRBV5-1 and TRBJ2-7, with D possibly TRBD1 on 6 matching bases. The germline V gene encodes CDR1 SGHRS and CDR2 YFSETQ. This CDR3 is 15 amino acids long. Trimming removed 0 bases at V and 3 bases at J, with 13 bases between. DNA of the CDR3: TGCGCCAGCAGCTTGGGACAGGCAGACGTCTACGAGCAGTACTTC. This sequence encodes CASSLGQADVYEQYF.

V usage is TRBV19 and J usage is TRBJ1-5, with 7 bases that match TRBD1. This CDR3 is built from 13 residues. Germline V gives CDR1 LNHDA, CDR2 SQIVND (reference sequence). Trimming cost V 4 bases and J 9 bases; bases outside gene matches: 6. CDR3 in DNA: TGTGCCAGTAGTAACGACAGGGAGAGGCCCCAGCATTTT. Amino acids: CASSNDRERPQHF.

The V call is TRBV5-1, the J call TRBJ2-2, with 14 bases identical to TRBD2. Germline CDR1 is SGHRS and CDR2 is YFSETQ. This CDR3 comprises 19 residues. The V and J ends lost 3 bases and 2 bases, in that order; junction bases with no gene match: 9. The CDR3 reads CASSSTRTSGGLNTGELFF. CDR3 sequence (DNA): TGCGCCAGCAGCTCAACCAGGACTAGCGGGGGGCTTAACACCGGGGAGCTGTTTTTT. The variable domain in full, completed from reference TRBV5-1 and TRBJ2-2, reads KAGVTQTPRYLIKTRGQQVTLSCSPISGHRSVSWYQQTPGQGLQFLFEYFSETQRNKGNFPGRFSGRQFSNSRSEMNVSTLELGDSALYLCASSSTRTSGGLNTGELFFGEGSRLTVL.

The chain is built from TRBV7-9 and TRBJ1-1; 8 bases are a match to TRBD1. The CDR3 consists of 13 residues. Unmatched junction bases numbered 9, after V lost 11 bases and J lost 4 bases. The germline V gene has CDR1 SEHNR and CDR2 FQNEAQ (reference sequence). CDR3 loop: CAGNQDRVTEAFF. The DNA of the CDR3 is TGTGCCGGAAACCAGGACAGGGTCACTGAAGCTTTCTTT.

This clone was detected only a few times. This chain links TRBV5-1 with TRBJ2-7, with D possibly matching TRBD1 (6 bases). V was pared by 4 bases and J by 3 bases, with 11 bases between. The CDR3 has 13 residues. From germline, CDR1 is SGHRS and CDR2 YFSETQ. The CDR3 DNA is TGCGCCAGCAGCGCTACAGGGAGCTACGAGCAGTACTTC. It yields the protein CASSATGSYEQYF.

The chain couples TRBV7-8 to TRBJ2-6; 8 bases align to TRBD1. The CDR3 consists of 18 residues. In germline, CDR1 is SGHVS, CDR2 FQNEAQ. J gave up 0 bases and V 4 bases, and 8 bases lay outside the gene matches. In DNA, the CDR3 is TGTGCCAGCAGCTCTGGACAGGGAGGTATCTCTGGGGCCAACGTCCTGACTTTC. Amino acids: CASSSGQGGISGANVLTF.

Written as DNA, the CDR3 is TGTGCCAGCAGCGTAACTAGCGGGGAGCTGTTTTTT. This encodes CASSVTSGELFF. This sequence joins TRBV9 and TRBJ2-2, with D possibly being TRBD2 (5 bases). CDR1 SGDLS and CDR2 YYNGEE come from the germline V gene. Deletions cut 1 base from V and 7 bases from J, with 5 bases between. The CDR3 totals 12 residues.

J is TRBJ2-5 and V is TRBV6-5, with no clear D. The V gene lost 0 bases and the J gene lost 11 bases, with 13 bases spanning the gap. CDR1 is MNHEY and CDR2 is SVGAGI in the germline V gene. CDR3 size: 13 residues. The CDR3 sequence is CASSYSKRSGQYF. In nucleotides, the CDR3 is TGTGCCAGCAGTTACTCTAAACGCTCCGGGCAGTACTTC.

This chain links TRBV7-2 with TRBJ2-7, with a tentative D call TRBD1 (5 bases). The CDR3 has 14 residues. Germline V gene data show CDR1 as SGHTA and CDR2 as FQGNSA. The V and J ends lost 5 bases and 2 bases respectively, with 13 bases between them. DNA for the CDR3: TGTGCCAGCAGCCAAAGGACATCCGCCTACGAGCAGTACTTC. As protein: CASSQRTSAYEQYF.

The chain employs TRBV2 and TRBJ1-3, with 11 bases lining up with TRBD1. The CDR3 is 17 amino acids. J was trimmed by 1 base and V by 6 bases; bases with no gene match: 8. Per the germline V gene, CDR1 is SNHLY and CDR2 is FYNNEI. The CDR3 region is CASRRTGGAVSGNTIYF. In DNA, the CDR3 is TGTGCCAGCAGACGGACAGGGGGCGCAGTATCTGGAAACACCATATATTTT. Using reference TRBV2 and TRBJ1-3 for the parts outside the CDR3, the full variable domain is EPEVTQTPSHQVTQMGQEVILRCVPISNHLYFYWYRQILGQKVEFLVSFYNNEISEKSEIFDDQFSVERPDGSNFTLKIRSTKLEDSAMYFCASRRTGGAVSGNTIYFGEGSWLTVV.

The rearrangement uses TRBV2 and TRBJ2-6; TRBD2 matches at 8 bases. J gave up 2 bases and V 9 bases, and 9 bases lay outside the gene matches. This CDR3 comprises 16 residues. Germline loops: CDR1 SNHLY, CDR2 FYNNEI. The CDR3 DNA reads as TGTGCCAGAAGGACTAGCAATTTAACTGGGGCCAACGTCCTGACTTTC. The encoded protein is CARRTSNLTGANVLTF.

The gene calls are TRBV28 and TRBJ2-1; a weak D match, TRBD2 (5 bases). Deletions cut 6 bases from V and 5 bases from J, with 11 bases between. The germline V gene encodes CDR1 MDHEN and CDR2 SYDVKM. The CDR3 consists of 13 residues. The CDR3 region has the DNA TGTGCCAGCAGACTCGGACTCGACAATGAGCAGTTCTTC. Its translation is CASRLGLDNEQFF.

The CDR3 loop is CASSDLGLGTGELFF. In DNA form, the CDR3 reads TGTGCCAGCAGTGACTTGGGACTTGGAACCGGGGAGCTGTTTTTT. This chain links TRBV6-4 with TRBJ2-2, with a weak D call TRBD2 (6 bases). Trimming removed 1 base from V and 5 bases from J, with 11 bases in between. CDR1 and CDR2 (germline): MRHNA, SNTAGT. The CDR3 contains 15 residues.

The chain recombines TRBV19 with TRBJ1-2; 9 bases agree with TRBD1. With 1 base clipped from V and 8 bases from J, the junction kept 8 bases outside the gene matches. The CDR3 is made up of 15 amino acids. The germline CDR1 and CDR2 sequences are LNHDA and SQIVND (reference sequence). The CDR3 nucleotides are TGTGCCAGTAGTATAGCCCTGGACAGGGGAATCGGCTACACCTTC. Protein: CASSIALDRGIGYTF.

This chain connects TRBV9 to TRBJ2-3; D is perhaps TRBD2 (6 bases). The V gene lost 0 bases and the J gene lost 0 bases, with 11 bases spanning the gap. This CDR3 contains 16 residues. From germline, CDR1 is SGDLS and CDR2 YYNGEE. This CDR3 reads CASSVVAGHSTDTQYF. CDR3 nucleotides: TGTGCCAGCAGCGTAGTCGCGGGGCATAGCACAGATACGCAGTATTTT. Combining the CDR3 with reference TRBV9 and TRBJ2-3 gives the whole variable domain DSGVTQTPKHLITATGQRVTLRCSPRSGDLSVYWYQQSLDQGLQFLIQYYNGEERAKGNILERFSAQQFPDLHSELNLSSLELGDSALYFCASSVVAGHSTDTQYFGPGTRLTVL.

This clone came up a few times. V is TRBV7-3 and J is TRBJ1-1; possibly TRBD1 for D (5 bases). V shed 5 bases and J shed 4 bases, with 20 bases lying between them. CDR3 length: 16 amino acids. Per germline, CDR1 SGHTA and CDR2 FQGTGA. The CDR3 region is CASSLQAGPGTTEAFF. The CDR3, as DNA: TGTGCCAGCAGCCTCCAGGCGGGACCTGGAACCACTGAAGCTTTCTTT.

The V call is TRBV7-2, the J call TRBJ1-2; no firm D call. In germline, CDR1 is SGHTA, CDR2 FQGNSA. The CDR3 runs 15 residues. V was clipped by 1 base and J by 4 bases, with 13 bases between them. The CDR3 DNA sequence: TGTGCCAGCAGCTTAGGCAGGCCCCGGGGCTATGGCTACACCTTC. Its protein product is CASSLGRPRGYGYTF.